This TCR beta chain was recorded in a study of beta chain features in type 1 diabetes. The CDR3 length is 15 residues. From germline, CDR1 is SGHTA and CDR2 FQGNSA. J was trimmed by 0 bases and V by 5 bases; bases with no gene match: 3. The study reverse transcribed the entire isolated RNA, so it sequenced expressed TCRB transcripts. The repertoire was sequenced with immunoSEQ multiplex PCR; TCRdb's copy has only in-frame clones and lacks some. The sample lists about 410,000 clones, roughly 14% seen once, with 0.035% to 0.04% in the top ten. Sequenced input: naive CD4+ T cells from blood. V is TRBV7-2 and J is TRBJ1-5, with 8 bases aligning to TRBD1. The receptor's source is a man aged 25 to 40 in good health. CDR3 sequence reads: CASSRTGNSNQPQHF. The CDR3 DNA sequence: TGTGCCAGCAGCCGGACAGGGAATAGCAATCAGCCCCAGCATTTT.